The clone carrying this T cell receptor (beta chain) has at least ten counts. The record originates from a study of T cells in Graves' hyperthyroidism and ophthalmopathy. V shed 0 bases and J 4 bases; nucleotides not matched to a gene: 8. CDR3 size: 16 residues. Germline-derived CDR1 and CDR2 are DFQATT and SNEGSKA (reference sequence). Researchers amplified the TCR beta CDR3 regions from RNA transcripts. The HTBI primer set served for first-round RT-PCR of the TCR CDR3. Each CDR3 protein gets one entry after TCRdb re-called the multiplex PCR reads with MiXCR. The table has 250,000 to 300,000 distinct CDR3 sequences, less than 20% seen once.

V is TRBV20-1 and J is TRBJ2-7, with 11 nucleotides matching TRBD2. The TCR comes from a man aged 50 or older with Graves' ophthalmopathy. Sequencing was done on a sample of blood. The CDR3 nucleotides are TGCAGTGCTAGAGATCCTATAATAGCGGGAGGGTACGAGCAGTACTTC. Translation gives CSARDPIIAGGYEQYF.